What follows are 32 T cell receptor beta chains derived from one specimen sequenced in a study of shared clonotypes between healthy human individuals. Generated by immunoSEQ multiplex PCR, the TCRdb table keeps only in-frame clones and is missing some. The table includes a few million clones, approximately 94% detected once. Sequencing was done on a sample of naive CD4+ T cells sorted from blood. Noted subset: CD45RA+ positively selected. These receptors originate from a man aged 18-30 years in good health.

The chain joins TRBV9 to TRBJ2-5, with TRBD1 matching 7 bases. The CDR3 is 15 residues long. Trimming removed 4 bases from V and 2 bases from J; junction bases left unmatched: 8. Germline CDR1 and CDR2: SGDLS and YYNGEE. The CDR3 here is CASSFLPGQQETQYF. In DNA, the CDR3 is TGTGCCAGCAGCTTCTTGCCGGGACAGCAAGAGACCCAGTACTTC.

The chain joins TRBV5-1 to TRBJ1-1; D not certain. Trimming pared 4 bases from V and 7 bases from J, leaving 11 bases between. Germline V gene sequence: CDR1 SGHRS, CDR2 YFSETQ. This CDR3 is built from 12 residues. As DNA, the CDR3 is TGCGCCAGCAGCGTCGACGGGGTTGAAGCTTTCTTT. Its translation: CASSVDGVEAFF.

The chain links TRBV6-5 to TRBJ1-4, with 7 nucleotides matching TRBD1. The CDR3 covers 14 residues. V lost 5 bases, J lost 4 bases, and 4 bases stayed unmatched. Germline V gene lookup returns CDR1 MNHEY and CDR2 SVGAGI. In DNA, the CDR3 is TGTGCCAGCAGTAGGGGGCTGGGTAATGAAAAACTGTTTTTT. Encoded protein: CASSRGLGNEKLFF.

J is TRBJ2-1 and V is TRBV7-2; 7 bases match TRBD2. CDR1 and CDR2 from the germline V gene are SGHTA and FQGNSA. The ends lost 0 bases at V and 6 bases at J; junction bases unmatched: 5. CDR3 length equals 15 residues. DNA for the CDR3: TGTGCCAGCAGCTTAGCGCCTGGACTAGGCAATGAGCAGTTCTTC. Its protein product is CASSLAPGLGNEQFF.

The rearrangement joins TRBV5-1 to TRBJ2-5, with a possible D match to TRBD2 (6 bases). Germline V gene sequence: CDR1 SGHRS, CDR2 YFSETQ. V lost 2 bases, J lost 3 bases, and 11 bases lay in between. The CDR3 runs 14 residues. CDR3 loop: CASSLKLAEETQYF. The CDR3, as DNA: TGCGCCAGCAGCTTAAAACTAGCTGAAGAGACCCAGTACTTC.

This chain uses TRBV7-9 with TRBJ2-2; 7 nucleotides match TRBD2. The CDR3 is 16 amino acids. Germline-derived CDR1 and CDR2 are SEHNR and FQNEAQ (reference sequence). J was trimmed by 2 bases and V by 5 bases; bases with no gene match: 8. The CDR3: CASSRMGGFNTGELFF. The CDR3 DNA follows: TGTGCCAGCAGCCGTATGGGGGGGTTCAACACCGGGGAGCTGTTTTTT.

On this clone itself: The sample holds other DNA sequences that translate to the same CDR3. This chain joins TRBV27 and TRBJ2-5; 7 bases match TRBD1. CDR1 is MNHEY, CDR2 SMNVEV, per germline (reference sequence). V shed 6 bases, J shed 2 bases, and the junction held 3 bases outside the gene matches. The CDR3 totals 13 residues. The DNA of the CDR3 is TGTGCCAGCAGCTGGACAGGACAAGAGACCCAGTACTTC. Translated, it gives CASSWTGQETQYF.

The chain links TRBV15 to TRBJ2-7; tentatively, D is TRBD2 (5 bases). CDR1 and CDR2 (germline): LNHNV, YYDKDF (reference sequence). The V and J ends lost 0 bases and 0 bases respectively, with 9 bases between them. This CDR3 contains 15 residues. CDR3 protein: CATSRDGVASYEQYF. Written as DNA, the CDR3 is TGTGCCACCAGCAGAGACGGGGTAGCCTCCTACGAGCAGTACTTC.

In regard to this clone: The sample carries other DNA sequences with the same CDR3. This chain connects TRBV20-1 to TRBJ1-1; D gene uncertain. This CDR3 region has 10 residues. Germline V gene lookup returns CDR1 DFQATT and CDR2 SNEGSKA (reference sequence). The V and J ends lost 3 bases and 5 bases respectively, with 4 bases between them. The CDR3 is CSARGTEAFF. In DNA form, the CDR3 reads TGCAGTGCTAGGGGTACTGAAGCTTTCTTT.

The genes are TRBV10-3 and TRBJ2-3; D is possibly TRBD2 (7 bases). The V end was cut by 0 bases, the J end by 6 bases, with 13 bases between. CDR3 length: 15 amino acids. Germline-derived CDR1 and CDR2 are ENHRY and SYGVKD. The CDR3 spells CAISESWAGADTQYF. The DNA of the CDR3 is TGTGCCATCAGTGAGTCGTGGGCGGGGGCTGATACGCAGTATTTT.

The genes are TRBV12-5 and TRBJ2-1; no firm D call. Trimming left V 4 bases short and J 3 bases short, with 7 bases between. The CDR3 has 13 residues. The germline gives CDR1 LGHNT, CDR2 FRNRAP. Here the CDR3 DNA reads TGTGCTAGTGGTTCTCAGGACTACAATGAGCAGTTCTTC. The encoded protein is CASGSQDYNEQFF.

The rearrangement joins TRBV6-6 to TRBJ2-3; no firm D call. V dropped 8 bases and J dropped 2 bases, with 11 bases sitting between them. This CDR3 comprises 13 residues. Per the germline V gene, CDR1 is MNHNY and CDR2 is SVGAGI (reference sequence). As DNA, the CDR3 is TGTGCCAGCCAACCCAGAACCACAGATACGCAGTATTTT. This sequence encodes CASQPRTTDTQYF.

The chain carries TRBV5-1 and TRBJ2-1; 9 bases match TRBD2. The germline V gene encodes CDR1 SGHRS and CDR2 YFSETQ. This CDR3 region has 16 residues. The V and J ends lost 1 base and 4 bases, in that order; junction bases with no gene match: 6. The CDR3 protein is CASSLQSLAGYNEQFF. The DNA for the CDR3 is TGCGCCAGCAGCTTGCAGAGCCTAGCGGGATACAATGAGCAGTTCTTC.

V and J are TRBV21-1 and TRBJ1-5. TRBV21-1 is shown as a pseudogene. The CDR3 contains 16 residues. CDR3 coding DNA: TGTGCCAGCAGGGGCCCAGAAGAGGGCGGCAATCAGCCCCAGCATTTT. This encodes CASRGPEEGGNQPQHF.

The chain recombines TRBV5-8 with TRBJ2-1; 9 bases are a match to TRBD1. The CDR3 is made up of 15 amino acids. Trimming took 1 base from V and 4 from J; bases not matched to a gene: 3. In germline, CDR1 is SGHTS, CDR2 YDEGEE. CDR3: CASSLPGTGYNEQFF. The CDR3 DNA follows: TGTGCCAGCAGCTTGCCCGGGACAGGGTACAATGAGCAGTTCTTC.

This chain joins TRBV5-1 and TRBJ2-5; unclear D gene. The V and J ends lost 0 bases and 4 bases respectively, with 10 bases between them. Germline CDR1 SGHRS, CDR2 YFSETQ. This CDR3 has 14 amino acids. Here the CDR3 DNA reads TGCGCCAGCAGCTTGGAATTCTGGGGAGAGACCCAGTACTTC. Its translation is CASSLEFWGETQYF.

The chain links TRBV9 to TRBJ1-5; tentative D call: TRBD1 (5 bases). CDR3 size: 19 residues. V lost 0 bases and J 0 bases, leaving 19 bases between the germline ends. Per germline, CDR1 SGDLS and CDR2 YYNGEE. The CDR3 nucleotides read TGTGCCAGCAGCGTAGAGACGGGGGTGGTTCTTAGTAGCAATCAGCCCCAGCATTTT. Translated, it gives CASSVETGVVLSSNQPQHF.

This clone was seen once. The sample holds other DNA sequences that translate to the same CDR3. The chain has TRBV30 and TRBJ1-1; no clear D. This CDR3 is 13 amino acids long. The V end lost 0 bases, the J end lost 3 bases, and 8 bases lay between the germline ends. CDR1 and CDR2 from the germline V gene are GTSNPN and SVGIG (reference sequence). The CDR3 DNA sequence: TGTGCCTGGAGTGTATCCGGGGACACTGAAGCTTTCTTT. As protein: CAWSVSGDTEAFF.

CDR3 coding DNA: TGTGCCAGCAGCTCAGGGGGGTATGCCGGGGAGCTGTTTTTT. It codes for CASSSGGYAGELFF. The V call is TRBV7-2, the J call TRBJ2-2, with D maybe TRBD1 (7 bases). The CDR3 runs to 14 residues. Between the trimmed V and J ends, which lost 4 bases and 6 bases, there was a span of 12 bases. Germline V CDR1 and CDR2: SGHTA, FQGNSA.

This clone occurred once. The chain joins TRBV2 to TRBJ2-7, with 7 bases aligning to TRBD2. V dropped 6 bases and J dropped 3; count of bases not matched to a gene: 11. The CDR3 loop spans 15 amino acids. From germline, CDR1 is SNHLY and CDR2 FYNNEI. In DNA, the CDR3 is TGTGCCAGCAGCTTGGAAAGCGGGGATTACTACGAGCAGTACTTC. It codes for CASSLESGDYYEQYF.

The V call is TRBV7-9, the J call TRBJ1-1, with a possible D match to TRBD1 (5 bases). V was cut by 4 bases and J by 2 bases, with 11 bases left in between. From germline, CDR1 is SEHNR and CDR2 FQNEAQ (reference sequence). The CDR3 covers 14 residues. The CDR3 protein is CASSYDSFNTEAFF. CDR3 DNA sequence: TGTGCCAGCAGCTACGACAGCTTCAACACTGAAGCTTTCTTT. Full variable domain (outside the CDR3, taken from reference TRBV7-9 and TRBJ1-1): DTGVSQNPRHKITKRGQNVTFRCDPISEHNRLYWYRQTLGQGPEFLTYFQNEAQLEKSRLLSDRFSAERPKGSFSTLEIQRTEQGDSAMYLCASSYDSFNTEAFFGQGTRLTVV.

The rearrangement uses TRBV7-9 and TRBJ1-3; 9 nucleotides align to TRBD1. V shed 5 bases and J 4 bases; nucleotides not matched to a gene: 6. Per germline, CDR1 SEHNR and CDR2 FQNEAQ (reference sequence). CDR3 size: 15 residues. The CDR3 coding sequence is TGTGCCAGCAGCCCCTGGACAGGGGACGGAAACACCATATATTTT. It translates to CASSPWTGDGNTIYF.

Turning to this clone: Other DNA sequences in the sample encode the same CDR3. V is TRBV7-8 and J is TRBJ1-1; weak D call: TRBD1 (5 bases). This CDR3 is built from 13 residues. Deletions cut 5 bases from V and 1 base from J, with 8 bases between. The V gene's germline CDR1 is SGHVS and CDR2 FQNEAQ. CDR3 sequence (DNA): TGTGCCAGCAGCCTAAGGGGGAACACTGAAGCTTTCTTT. Amino acids: CASSLRGNTEAFF.

V gene TRBV19 combines with J gene TRBJ1-4; D possibly corresponds to TRBD1 (5 bases). This CDR3 has 15 residues. Germline-derived CDR1 and CDR2 are LNHDA and SQIVND (reference sequence). The ends were cut back, 5 bases at V and 4 bases at J, with 14 bases in the middle. CDR3 DNA sequence: TGTGCCAGTAGTCGTTGGAGGGGAGTTAATGAAAAACTGTTTTTT. Translating gives CASSRWRGVNEKLFF.

This clone was picked up one time. The J gene is TRBJ1-2, the V gene TRBV2; the D is unclear. Deletions cut 6 bases from V and 4 bases from J, with 15 bases between. Germline-derived CDR1 and CDR2 are SNHLY and FYNNEI. The CDR3 length is 14 residues. The CDR3 nucleotides read TGTGCCAGCAGGGCCGACCAGATGGCCTATGGCTACACCTTC. It specifies CASRADQMAYGYTF. The full variable domain, in which reference TRBV2 and TRBJ1-2 provide the parts outside the CDR3, is EPEVTQTPSHQVTQMGQEVILRCVPISNHLYFYWYRQILGQKVEFLVSFYNNEISEKSEIFDDQFSVERPDGSNFTLKIRSTKLEDSAMYFCASRADQMAYGYTFGSGTRLTVV.

This chain joins TRBV19 and TRBJ1-1, with D tentatively TRBD1 (6 bases). With 8 bases removed from V and 4 bases from J, the gap between germline ends came to 17 bases. The germline CDR1 and CDR2 sequences are LNHDA and SQIVND (reference sequence). The CDR3 covers 14 residues. CDR3 bases: TGTGCCAGTGGACCGAACAGGGAGAGCACTGAAGCTTTCTTT. This sequence encodes CASGPNRESTEAFF.

The chain's CDR3 is CARSLKPRTGGPPEQYF. Written as DNA, the CDR3 is TGTGCCAGAAGCTTAAAGCCGCGAACGGGGGGGCCTCCCGAGCAGTACTTC. The gene calls are TRBV5-3 and TRBJ2-7, with 8 bases that match TRBD2. TRBV5-3 is recorded as an ORF, its role being uncertain. With V trimmed by 2 bases and J by 6 bases, 16 bases remained unmatched. CDR3 length equals 17 residues.

The chain uses TRBV7-2 and TRBJ1-1; 8 positions agree with TRBD1. The length of the CDR3 is 14 residues. The germline gives CDR1 SGHTA, CDR2 FQGNSA. V lost 3 bases to trimming and J lost 6 bases; unmatched junction nucleotides: 6. CDR3 in amino acids: CASSLQGARSEAFF. The CDR3 region has the DNA TGTGCCAGCAGCTTGCAGGGGGCGCGGTCTGAAGCTTTCTTT.

V usage is TRBV5-1 and J usage is TRBJ1-1; 7 bases match TRBD1. CDR3 size: 18 residues. V shed 0 bases and J 1 base; nucleotides not matched to a gene: 12. Germline V CDR1 and CDR2: SGHRS, YFSETQ. The CDR3: CASSLEGSRRQGNTEAFF. The CDR3 nucleotides are TGCGCCAGCAGCTTGGAAGGAAGTAGGAGACAGGGGAACACTGAAGCTTTCTTT.

The rearrangement links TRBV6-6 to TRBJ1-5; maybe TRBD1 (5 bases). Germline assignment: CDR1 MNHNY and CDR2 SVGAGI (reference sequence). The CDR3 extends over 11 amino acids. V lost 5 bases, J lost 11 bases, and 10 bases lay in between. This CDR3 reads CASSQGLSQHF. The CDR3 nucleotides read TGTGCCAGCAGTCAGGGATTGTCCCAGCATTTT.

The CDR3 bases are TGTGCCAGTAGTAATAACAGGGGCCCTGCCCGGGATACGCAGTATTTT. This sequence encodes CASSNNRGPARDTQYF. The chain carries TRBV19 and TRBJ2-3; 7 positions agree with TRBD1. V lost 4 bases, J lost 6 bases, and 13 bases stayed unmatched. The CDR3 extends over 16 amino acids. Germline V gene lookup returns CDR1 LNHDA and CDR2 SQIVND (reference sequence).

The rearrangement links TRBV6-5 to TRBJ1-2; 7 bases agree with TRBD1. CDR3 length equals 15 residues. V shed 3 bases and J 3 bases; nucleotides not matched to a gene: 7. Germline V lookup: CDR1 MNHEY, CDR2 SVGAGI. The chain's CDR3 is CASSYSRGGYYGYTF. For the CDR3, the DNA is TGTGCCAGCAGTTATTCCAGGGGGGGCTACTATGGCTACACCTTC.